Shown below are 18 T cell receptor beta chains from a single sample sequenced in a study of early T cells in non-severe SARS-CoV-2 infection. TCRdb reprocessed the 5' RACE reads with MiXCR, giving one entry per CDR3 protein. Of under 75,000 distinct CDR3 sequences listed, roughly 13% were seen once; the top ten hold more than 8.5%. The material sequenced was whole blood. The receptors originated from an adult who was a healthcare worker with PCR-confirmed SARS-CoV-2 infection or an uninfected control (not recorded which).

J is TRBJ1-1 and V is TRBV7-8; D is perhaps TRBD1 (5 bases). This CDR3 spans 15 amino acids. V lost 8 bases, J lost 1 base, and 17 bases lay in between. Germline-derived CDR1 and CDR2 are SGHVS and FQNEAQ. CDR3 sequence: CASQAAQGSNTEAFF. The CDR3 DNA follows: TGTGCCAGCCAAGCTGCTCAGGGTTCGAACACTGAAGCTTTCTTT.

This clonotype was counted between two and nine times. The chain is built from TRBV6-1 and TRBJ1-2; D is undetermined. V was trimmed by 4 bases and J by 6 bases, leaving 3 bases between them. The CDR3 contains 10 residues. The germline V gene encodes CDR1 MNHNS and CDR2 SASEGT. The CDR3 here is CASSVDGYTF. The CDR3, as DNA: TGTGCCAGCAGTGTGGATGGCTACACCTTC.

Regarding this clonotype: Since a much larger clone is just one base distant, this may be a read error. The rearrangement links TRBV30 to TRBJ1-1, with unresolved D. V was clipped by 4 bases and J by 4 bases, with 13 bases between them. CDR1 GTSNPN and CDR2 SVGIG come from the germline V gene (reference sequence). This CDR3 region has 13 residues. The CDR3 spells CAWKRAQCTEAFF. The CDR3 nucleotides are TGTGCCTGGAAAAGGGCACAGTGCACTGAAGCTTTCTTT.

This clonotype came up many times. The V and J genes are TRBV18 and TRBJ2-7; 7 nucleotides align to TRBD1. V trimming: 4 bases; J trimming: 8 bases; junction bases outside the gene matches: 5. The CDR3 runs to 12 residues. The germline gives CDR1 KGHSH, CDR2 LQKENI. For the CDR3, the DNA is TGTGCCAGCTCACAGGGGGCTGAGAAGCAGTACTTC. It encodes CASSQGAEKQYF.

V and J are TRBV11-2 and TRBJ2-7; D might be TRBD2 (6 bases). The CDR3 is made up of 14 amino acids. V was clipped by 7 bases and J by 3 bases, with 16 bases between them. The germline V gene has CDR1 SGHAT and CDR2 FQNNGV. CDR3 in DNA: TGTGCCAGCACCTATCGGAGGGCCCTCTACGAGCAGTACTTC. This translates into CASTYRRALYEQYF.

V gene TRBV2 combines with J gene TRBJ1-5, with D possibly being TRBD1 (6 bases). This CDR3 is 14 amino acids long. Trimming shortened V by 10 bases and J by 0 bases, and 13 bases separated the two germline ends. The V gene's germline CDR1 is SNHLY and CDR2 FYNNEI. In nucleotides, the CDR3 is TGTGCCATCTCGGAGGGGGGTAGCAATCAGCCCCAGCATTTT. This sequence encodes CAISEGGSNQPQHF.

This clonotype was seen only a few times. The rearrangement links TRBV18 to TRBJ1-4; TRBD1 matches at 7 bases. CDR1 and CDR2 from the germline V gene are KGHSH and LQKENI. The CDR3 covers 15 residues. The V segment lost 5 bases and the J segment 2 bases; nucleotides outside the gene matches: 5. CDR3 sequence reads: CASSSGQLTNEKLFF. CDR3 in DNA: TGTGCCAGCTCATCGGGACAGCTGACTAATGAAAAACTGTTTTTT.

This clonotype was seen a handful of times. The genes are TRBV13 and TRBJ1-6; maybe TRBD1 (6 bases). Germline-derived CDR1 and CDR2 are PRHDT and FYEKMQ (reference sequence). The V and J ends lost 0 bases and 9 bases respectively, with 12 bases between them. The CDR3 is made up of 15 amino acids. The CDR3 protein is CASSLGAGVRSPLHF. The CDR3 DNA follows: TGTGCCAGCAGCTTAGGTGCAGGGGTTCGTTCACCCCTCCACTTT.

This clonotype was counted only a few times. This chain connects TRBV12-3 or TRBV12-4 to TRBJ1-6; a possible D gene is TRBD1 (5 bases). Trimming pared 0 bases from V and 9 bases from J, leaving 15 bases between. The CDR3 totals 16 residues. Here the CDR3 reads CASSLAAFGDRSPLHF. CDR3 sequence (DNA): TGTGCCAGCAGTTTAGCGGCGTTCGGGGACCGTTCACCCCTCCACTTT.

The chain combines TRBV7-9 with TRBJ2-7, with TRBD1 as a possible D gene (5 bases). Germline V lookup: CDR1 SEHNR, CDR2 FQNEAQ (reference sequence). Trimming removed 3 bases from V and 1 base from J, with 10 bases in between. The CDR3 loop spans 14 amino acids. CDR3 region: CASSFADTSYEQYF. CDR3 DNA: TGTGCCAGCAGCTTCGCGGACACTTCCTACGAGCAGTACTTC.

The V gene is TRBV6-2 or TRBV6-3, the J gene TRBJ2-7; D uncertain. Trimming left V 5 bases short and J 9 bases short, with 11 bases between. Germline CDR1 and CDR2: MNHEY and SVGEGT. There are 11 residues in the CDR3. CDR3 residues: CASSTSELQYF. CDR3 coding DNA: TGTGCCAGCAGTACATCCGAACTGCAGTACTTC.

This clonotype was counted many times. This chain joins TRBV9 and TRBJ2-7; 8 positions match TRBD1. CDR3 length equals 15 residues. Germline V lookup: CDR1 SGDLS, CDR2 YYNGEE. V shed 4 bases and J 3 bases; nucleotides not matched to a gene: 9. CDR3: CASSLGQGPFYEQYF. CDR3 nucleotides: TGTGCCAGCAGCTTAGGACAGGGACCATTCTACGAGCAGTACTTC.

The V gene is TRBV18, the J gene TRBJ2-3; the D gene is possibly TRBD1 (6 bases). Trimming removed 2 bases at V and 3 bases at J, with 12 bases between. CDR3 length equals 15 residues. CDR1 and CDR2 from the germline V gene are KGHSH and LQKENI. CDR3 in DNA: TGTGCCAGCTCACCAACTCTTCAGGGGACAGATACGCAGTATTTT. Protein product: CASSPTLQGTDTQYF.

The chain recombines TRBV15 with TRBJ1-1, with D possibly TRBD1 on 6 matching bases. The CDR3 runs 16 residues. Germline V gives CDR1 LNHNV, CDR2 YYDKDF (reference sequence). Deletions cut 3 bases from V and 0 bases from J, with 14 bases between. CDR3 nucleotides: TGTGCCACCAGCAGGCCAAACAGGGCGATGAACACTGAAGCTTTCTTT. This translates into CATSRPNRAMNTEAFF.

This clonotype was recorded a few times. The chain employs TRBV27 and TRBJ1-2; 7 bases map to TRBD1. The CDR3 has 13 residues. CDR1 MNHEY and CDR2 SMNVEV come from the germline V gene (reference sequence). The V segment lost 5 bases and the J segment 4 bases; nucleotides outside the gene matches: 4. CDR3 sequence (DNA): TGTGCCAGCAGTCTCCGGACAGGCTATGGCTACACCTTC. The encoded protein is CASSLRTGYGYTF.

The rearrangement joins TRBV29-1 to TRBJ1-5; TRBD1 might be the D (6 bases). Looked up from germline, CDR1 is SQVTM and CDR2 is ANQGSEA. The CDR3 runs to 14 residues. V lost 1 base and J 6 bases, leaving 13 bases between the germline ends. CDR3 sequence reads: CSVEVSGGSQPQHF. CDR3 nucleotides: TGCAGCGTTGAAGTGAGCGGGGGCTCTCAGCCCCAGCATTTT.

This clonotype was seen at least ten times. The chain has TRBV5-1 and TRBJ2-7; 8 bases map to TRBD1. The CDR3 length is 13 residues. Per the germline V gene, CDR1 is SGHRS and CDR2 is YFSETQ. The J segment lost 6 bases and the V segment lost 0 bases, leaving 2 bases of the junction unmatched. This CDR3 reads CASSLDTGGEQYF. Here the CDR3 DNA reads TGCGCCAGCAGCTTGGATACAGGGGGCGAGCAGTACTTC.

At least ten counts were recorded for this clonotype. The chain uses TRBV7-9 and TRBJ2-7, with TRBD1 as a possible D gene (6 bases). CDR1 and CDR2 from the germline V gene are SEHNR and FQNEAQ (reference sequence). V was shortened by 1 base and J by 2 bases, with 12 bases between the two germline ends. CDR3 size: 15 residues. This CDR3 is CASSLVDSGPYEQYF. In DNA form, the CDR3 reads TGTGCCAGCAGCTTAGTGGACAGTGGTCCCTACGAGCAGTACTTC.